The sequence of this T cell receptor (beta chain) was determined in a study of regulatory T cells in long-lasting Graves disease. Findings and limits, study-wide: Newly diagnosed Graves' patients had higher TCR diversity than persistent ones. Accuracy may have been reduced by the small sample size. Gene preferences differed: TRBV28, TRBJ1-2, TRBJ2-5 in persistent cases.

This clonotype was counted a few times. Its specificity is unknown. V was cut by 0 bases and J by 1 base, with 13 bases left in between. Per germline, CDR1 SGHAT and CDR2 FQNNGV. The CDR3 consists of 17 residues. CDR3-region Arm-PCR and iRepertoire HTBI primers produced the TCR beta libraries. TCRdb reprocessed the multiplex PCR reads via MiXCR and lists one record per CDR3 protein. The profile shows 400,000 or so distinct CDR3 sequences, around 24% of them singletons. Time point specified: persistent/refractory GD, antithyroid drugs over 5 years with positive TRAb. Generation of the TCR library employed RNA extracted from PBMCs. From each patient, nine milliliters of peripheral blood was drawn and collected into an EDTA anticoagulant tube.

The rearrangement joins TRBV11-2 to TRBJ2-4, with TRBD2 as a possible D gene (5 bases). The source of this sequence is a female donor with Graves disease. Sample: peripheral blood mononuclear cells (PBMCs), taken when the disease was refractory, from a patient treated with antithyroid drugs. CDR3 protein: CASSLDYRGNAKNIQYF. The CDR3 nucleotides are TGTGCCAGCAGCTTAGATTATCGGGGTAATGCCAAAAACATTCAGTACTTC.